This T cell receptor (beta chain) was captured in a study of post-analysis software for immune sequencing data. Study information: Relapsing-remitting, secondary progressive and progressive-relapsing courses of multiple sclerosis were included. Study-level results: People with multiple sclerosis had a significantly lower normalized Chao1 diversity than controls did. Controls showed lower frequencies than patients for roughly five TRBV segments, and TRBV5-6, TRBV5-1 and TRBV20-1 were among these.

Unique molecular identifiers had been added to the TCR beta cDNA libraries. TCRdb used MiXCR to reprocess the PCR reads, holding one entry per CDR3 protein. The sample carries over 700,000 distinct CDR3 sequences, about 32% recorded once. This clonotype was detected only a few times. Its antigen is as yet unknown. Trimming removed 4 bases from V and 3 bases from J, with 13 bases in between. The CDR3 consists of 14 residues. Germline-derived CDR1 and CDR2 are SGHAT and FQNNGV. This sequence originates from a girl aged 5-17 years with multiple sclerosis. The rearrangement joins TRBV11-2 to TRBJ2-7, with D possibly matching TRBD1 (6 bases). Material for sequencing was blood. CDR3 residues: CASSSMTGYYEQYF. CDR3 nucleotides: TGTGCCAGCAGCTCGATGACAGGCTACTACGAGCAGTACTTC.